This entry describes one TCR beta chain. Antigen unknown. This sample stems from a study of identical twins. Study-level results: Out-of-frame TCR alpha sharing observed in monozygotic twins exceeded model estimates. Weaker excess sharing between twins was seen in beta out-of-frame sequences. Instead of following the same donors, the conclusions were based on cross-sectional statistical analysis.

TCRdb independently ran MiXCR on the 5' RACE reads; one entry per CDR3 protein. This repertoire shows some 500,000 distinct CDR3 sequences, roughly an eighth found once; its top ten account for 0.98%. V shed 6 bases and J shed 0 bases, with 11 bases lying between them. The CDR3 sequence is 15 residues long. CDR1 is MDHEN, CDR2 SYDVKM, per germline. These data are also associated with another study on yellow fever vaccine responses in identical twins.

The receptor was isolated from a woman between 18 and 30 years old in good health. Sequencing was done on a sample of CD4+ T cells sorted from blood. V usage is TRBV28 and J usage is TRBJ2-2; the D call may be TRBD1 or TRBD2 (6 bases each). The DNA of the CDR3 is TGTGCCAGCAGGTGGGGGGCGGCGAACACCGGGGAGCTGTTTTTT. It translates to CASRWGAANTGELFF.